The clone carrying this T cell receptor (beta chain) was seen a handful of times. Its antigen is not identified. This entry comes from a study of T cells after yellow fever vaccination. Study-level findings and limits: The secondary T-cell response peaked on day 5, not day 15, but was weaker. Within FACS-sorted repertoires, abundant clonotypes contaminating from the bulk population could be present.

TCRdb passed the 5' RACE reads through MiXCR, listing each CDR3 protein once. This table holds hundreds of thousands of distinct CDR3 sequences, just over 20% found once. This CDR3 region has 15 residues. The junction had 11 bases not matched to a gene; V was cut back by 7 bases and J by 5 bases. Germline CDR1 and CDR2: SEHNR and FQNEAQ (reference sequence). The V call is TRBV7-9, the J call TRBJ2-1; 7 bases are shared with TRBD1. The receptor was derived from a young man who received the YFV17D yellow fever vaccine. Sequencing was performed on PBMCs, taken 21 days after the first yellow fever vaccination. The CDR3 is CASTKPGQQNNEQFF. The CDR3 coding sequence is TGTGCCAGCACCAAACCGGGACAGCAAAACAATGAGCAGTTCTTC.